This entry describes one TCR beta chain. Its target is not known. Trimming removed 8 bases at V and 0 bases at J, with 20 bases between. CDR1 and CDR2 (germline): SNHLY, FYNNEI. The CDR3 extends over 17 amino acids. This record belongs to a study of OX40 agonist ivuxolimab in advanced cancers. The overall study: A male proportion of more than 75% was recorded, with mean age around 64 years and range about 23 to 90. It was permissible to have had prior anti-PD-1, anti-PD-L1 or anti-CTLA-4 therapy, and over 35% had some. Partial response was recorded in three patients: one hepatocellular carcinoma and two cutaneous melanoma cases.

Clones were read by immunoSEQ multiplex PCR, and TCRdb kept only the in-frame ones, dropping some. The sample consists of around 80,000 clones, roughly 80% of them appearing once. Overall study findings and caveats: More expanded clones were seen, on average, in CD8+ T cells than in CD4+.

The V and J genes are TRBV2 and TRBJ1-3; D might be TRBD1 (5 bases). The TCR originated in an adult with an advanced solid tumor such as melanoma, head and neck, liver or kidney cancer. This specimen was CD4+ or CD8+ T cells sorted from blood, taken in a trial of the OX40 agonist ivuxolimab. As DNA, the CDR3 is TGTGCCAGCGGGGAGGTGGTTAGGGGCCGCTCTGGAAACACCATATATTTT. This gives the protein CASGEVVRGRSGNTIYF.